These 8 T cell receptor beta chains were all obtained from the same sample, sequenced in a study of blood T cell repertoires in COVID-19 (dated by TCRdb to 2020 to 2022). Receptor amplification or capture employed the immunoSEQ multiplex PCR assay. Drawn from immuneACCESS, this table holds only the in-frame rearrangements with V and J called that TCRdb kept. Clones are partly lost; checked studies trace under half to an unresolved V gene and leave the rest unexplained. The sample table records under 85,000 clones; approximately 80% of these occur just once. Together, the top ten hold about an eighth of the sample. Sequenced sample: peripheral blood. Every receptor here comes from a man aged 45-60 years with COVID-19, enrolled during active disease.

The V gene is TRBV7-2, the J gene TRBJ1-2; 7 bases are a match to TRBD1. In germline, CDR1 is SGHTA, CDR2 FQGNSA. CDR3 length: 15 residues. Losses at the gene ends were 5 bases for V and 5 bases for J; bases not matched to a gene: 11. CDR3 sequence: CASSGQTGFDYGYTF. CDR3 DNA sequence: TGTGCCAGCAGCGGCCAGACAGGGTTCGATTATGGCTACACCTTC.

Written as DNA, the CDR3 is TGTGCCAGCAGCCAAGGGAGGGCTAGCGGGGCCCAAGAGACCCAGTACTTC. It translates to CASSQGRASGAQETQYF. V and J are TRBV3-1 (or the pseudogene TRBV3-2) and TRBJ2-5; TRBD2 agrees at 9 bases. Trimming cost V 1 base and J 1 base; bases outside gene matches: 7. Germline V gives CDR1 LGHDT, CDR2 YNNKEL (reference sequence). The CDR3 contains 17 residues.

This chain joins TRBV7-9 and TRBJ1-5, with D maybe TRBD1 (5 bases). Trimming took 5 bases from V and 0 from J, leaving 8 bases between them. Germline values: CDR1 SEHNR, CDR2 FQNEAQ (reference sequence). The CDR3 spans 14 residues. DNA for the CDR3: TGTGCCAGCAGCCGCGACAGTAGCAATCAGCCCCAGCATTTT. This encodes CASSRDSSNQPQHF.

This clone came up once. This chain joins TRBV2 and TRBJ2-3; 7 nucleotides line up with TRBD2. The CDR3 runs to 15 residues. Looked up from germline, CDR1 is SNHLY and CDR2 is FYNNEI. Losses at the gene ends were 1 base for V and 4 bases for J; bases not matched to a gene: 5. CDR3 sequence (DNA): TGTGCCAGCAGTGAAGAGGGGAGGGGCTCAGATACGCAGTATTTT. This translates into CASSEEGRGSDTQYF.

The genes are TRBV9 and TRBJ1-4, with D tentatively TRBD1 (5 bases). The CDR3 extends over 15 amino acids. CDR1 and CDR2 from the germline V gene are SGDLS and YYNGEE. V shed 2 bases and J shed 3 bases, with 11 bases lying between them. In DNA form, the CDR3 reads TGTGCCAGCAGCGTCGGGGGGTTGCCTAATGAAAAACTGTTTTTT. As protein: CASSVGGLPNEKLFF.

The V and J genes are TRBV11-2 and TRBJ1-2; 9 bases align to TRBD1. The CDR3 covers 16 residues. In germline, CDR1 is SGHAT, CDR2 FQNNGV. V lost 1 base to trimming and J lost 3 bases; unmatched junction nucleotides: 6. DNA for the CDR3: TGTGCCAGCAGCTTAGGCCCGGGACAGGGAGACTATGGCTACACCTTC. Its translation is CASSLGPGQGDYGYTF.

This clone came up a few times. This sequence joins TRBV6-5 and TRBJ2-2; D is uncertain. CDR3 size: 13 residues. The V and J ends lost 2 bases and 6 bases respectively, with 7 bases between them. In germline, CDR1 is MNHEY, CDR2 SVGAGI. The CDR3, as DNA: TGTGCCAGCAGTTACCAGGTAGCCGGGGAGCTGTTTTTT. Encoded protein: CASSYQVAGELFF.

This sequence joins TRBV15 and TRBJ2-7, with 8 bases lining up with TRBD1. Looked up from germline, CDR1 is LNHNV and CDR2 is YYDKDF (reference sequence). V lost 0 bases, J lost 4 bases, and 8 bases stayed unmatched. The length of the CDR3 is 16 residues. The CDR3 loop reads CATSRDLRTGKYEQYF. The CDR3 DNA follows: TGTGCCACCAGCAGAGATCTTAGGACAGGGAAATACGAGCAGTACTTC.